This T cell receptor (beta chain) is from a study of response to subunit inactivated influenza vaccine. Each CDR3 protein is one row after TCRdb ran MiXCR on the RT-PCR reads. The data hold about 570,000 distinct CDR3 sequences, with around 11% observed a single time. The same sample was also studied in work on T cells expressing NK-cell markers. From that study: Beta-chain TCR cDNA was generated via 5'RACE template switching with UMIs. It was from sorted CD3+CD56+NKG2C+, CD3+CD56+NKG2C- and CD3+CD56-NKG2C+ T cells that TCR beta repertoires came.

This TCR was sampled from a man over 45 who received an inactivated influenza vaccine. The sequenced sample was PBMCs from blood, obtained on the day of vaccination.

The CDR3 here is CSAEGGEAYEQYF. The CDR3 DNA sequence: TGCAGCGCCGAAGGCGGGGAAGCCTACGAGCAGTACTTC. The V gene is TRBV29-1, the J gene TRBJ2-7; weak D call: TRBD2 (6 bases). Germline CDR1 and CDR2: SQVTM and ANQGSEA. CDR3 size: 13 residues. V gave up 7 bases and J gave up 2 bases, with 15 bases separating them.